These T cell receptor beta chains were read from a single sample in a study of CD8+ T cells in alopecia areata. Repertoires were generated with immunoSEQ multiplex PCR, while TCRdb's copy carries only in-frame clones and drops some. Of some 150,000 clones detected, about 51% appear once; the ten largest clones hold about 15%. The sample was CD8+ T cells sorted from blood, taken at week 4, from a patient treated with tofacitinib. The receptor set was obtained from a human donor with alopecia areata. The CDR3 runs from the conserved cysteine through the conserved F or W. D genes are given only for firm matches. A row's size may be missing; if present it is once, few, many or a size class.

cdr3_nt cdr3_aa clone_size d_call j_call cdr3_length v_call
TGTGCCAGCAGCTTAGCGGGAGGAACTAGCGGGGCTTACAATGAGCAGTTCTTC CASSLAGGTSGAYNEQFF few TRBD2 TRBJ2-1 18 TRBV7-6
TGTGCCAGCAGCCCAACCCCCAACAGCTCTGGAAACACCATATATTTT CASSPTPNSSGNTIYF once NA TRBJ1-3 16 TRBV9
TGCGCCAGCAGCCAGAGGAGGGGTCAAACCGGGGAGCTGTTTTTT CASSQRRGQTGELFF NA NA TRBJ2-2 15 TRBV4-1
TGTGCCAGCAGCCCTAAGGGATTGAACACCGGGGAGCTGTTTTTT CASSPKGLNTGELFF few NA TRBJ2-2 15 TRBV5-4
TGTGCCAGCAGGTCTGGTGGGGGGTCACACTACGAGCAGTACTTC CASRSGGGSHYEQYF NA NA TRBJ2-7 15 TRBV11-2
TGTGCCAGCAGCTTAGGAACTAGCGGGGGACCTTCATACGAGCAGTACTTC CASSLGTSGGPSYEQYF few TRBD2 TRBJ2-7 17 TRBV7-2
TGCAGCGTTGAGCCCCCAGCTTTCTTT CSVEPPAFF few NA TRBJ1-1 9 TRBV29-1
TGCGCCAGCAGCCAAGATGGGAACATGAACACTGAAGCTTTCTTT CASSQDGNMNTEAFF NA NA TRBJ1-1 15 TRBV4-3
TGTGCCAGCAGCTCCCCGGACAGGAACACTGAAGCTTTCTTT CASSSPDRNTEAFF once NA TRBJ1-1 14 TRBV27
TGTGCCAGCAGCTTATCACAGGGGGTAAAAGATACGCAGTATTTT CASSLSQGVKDTQYF NA TRBD1 TRBJ2-3 15 TRBV7-9
TGTGCCAGCATGGACGGGACCGGGGAGCTGTTTTTT CASMDGTGELFF NA NA TRBJ2-2 12 TRBV5-4
TGCGCCAGCAGCTGGGGCCCGGGCCAGCCCCAGCATTTT CASSWGPGQPQHF NA NA TRBJ1-5 13 TRBV5-1
TGTGCCAGCAGTGAACAGAGCGGGGGAACCTTCAATGAGCAGTTCTTC CASSEQSGGTFNEQFF NA TRBD2 TRBJ2-1 16 TRBV6-1
TGTGCCAGCACCACGCTGGCAGGGAACTACGAGCAGTACTTC CASTTLAGNYEQYF NA NA TRBJ2-7 14 TRBV5-6
TGTGCCAGCAGCTTAGTGCTAGCGGAGACCCAGTACTTC CASSLVLAETQYF NA NA TRBJ2-5 13 TRBV7-9
TGTGCCTGGGAAACAGGACTCACAGATACGCAGTATTTT CAWETGLTDTQYF NA NA TRBJ2-3 13 TRBV30
TGCAGCGAATACCGGGACGGATTCAATGAGCAGTTCTTC CSEYRDGFNEQFF NA NA TRBJ2-1 13 TRBV29-1
TGTGCCAGCAGCCCGACGGGGGGCAGTGAGCAGTTCTTC CASSPTGGSEQFF few NA TRBJ2-1 13 TRBV5-6
TGTGCCAGCAGCTCGGGGGCGGCCAAAAACATTCAGTACTTC CASSSGAAKNIQYF few NA TRBJ2-4 14 TRBV5-6
TGCAGCGTAACAGGGGGGGCCGAGCAGTACTTC CSVTGGAEQYF NA NA TRBJ2-7 11 TRBV29-1
TGCGCCAAAACCTCCCCCGACGGGGCCGGGGAGCTGTTTTTT CAKTSPDGAGELFF NA NA TRBJ2-2 14 TRBV23-1
TGTGCCAGCAGCCTAACCCCGGATACGCAGTATTTT CASSLTPDTQYF NA NA TRBJ2-3 12 TRBV9
TGTGCCAGCAGCGTAGACCTAGCAGAGACCCAGTACTTC CASSVDLAETQYF NA NA TRBJ2-5 13 TRBV9
TGCGCCAGCAGCTGGCTTCAGGGGGGGGAGGAGACCCAGTACTTC CASSWLQGGEETQYF NA NA TRBJ2-5 15 TRBV23-1
TGTGCCAGCAGCTTAGTGCCCGACAATGAGCAGTTCTTC CASSLVPDNEQFF NA NA TRBJ2-1 13 TRBV11-2